These T cell receptor beta chains were read from a single sample in a study of control samples from healthy donors and cancer patients. The method was immunoSEQ multiplex PCR; TCRdb's version includes in-frame clones alone and lacks a portion of them. The sample consists of around 250,000 clones, around 79% of them appearing once. Sequencing was performed on PBMCs. These receptors all stem from a woman aged 55-69 years with lung cancer. CDR3s include the opening cysteine and the closing phenylalanine or tryptophan. The D gene is left open where the match is weak. Rows give clone size only sometimes, using once, few, many, or a class for an expanded clone.

J gene: TRBJ1-1; clone size: NA; D gene: TRBD1; V gene: TRBV6-5; CDR3 protein: CASSYWDPGQGTEAFF; CDR3 DNA: TGTGCCAGCAGTTATTGGGACCCGGGACAGGGCACTGAAGCTTTCTTT
J gene: TRBJ1-6; clone size: few; D gene: NA; V gene: TRBV30; CDR3 protein: CAWRRGSNNSPLHF; CDR3 DNA: TGTGCCTGGAGGCGGGGATCGAATAATTCACCCCTCCACTTT
J gene: TRBJ2-5; clone size: NA; D gene: TRBD2; V gene: TRBV9; CDR3 protein: CASSVEGLALQETQYF; CDR3 DNA: TGTGCCAGCAGCGTAGAGGGACTAGCACTCCAAGAGACCCAGTACTTC
J gene: TRBJ2-7; clone size: NA; D gene: NA; V gene: TRBV27; CDR3 protein: CASSPLGNSYEQYF; CDR3 DNA: TGTGCCAGCAGCCCTCTCGGGAACTCCTACGAGCAGTACTTC
J gene: TRBJ1-1; clone size: NA; D gene: NA; V gene: TRBV11-2; CDR3 protein: CASSLNRVSTEAFF; CDR3 DNA: TGTGCCAGCAGCTTAAACAGGGTAAGCACTGAAGCTTTCTTT
J gene: TRBJ1-1; clone size: NA; D gene: TRBD1; V gene: TRBV6-1; CDR3 protein: CTSSRTGMNTEAFF; CDR3 DNA: TGTACCAGCAGCAGGACAGGAATGAACACTGAAGCTTTCTTT
J gene: TRBJ2-7; clone size: NA; D gene: NA; V gene: TRBV29-1; CDR3 protein: CSVAGPPVEQYF; CDR3 DNA: TGCAGCGTCGCGGGACCCCCCGTCGAGCAGTACTTC
J gene: TRBJ2-3; clone size: NA; D gene: TRBD2; V gene: TRBV9; CDR3 protein: CASSPRGGRTDTQYF; CDR3 DNA: TGTGCCAGCAGCCCTCGGGGGGGCCGCACAGATACGCAGTATTTT
J gene: TRBJ2-7; clone size: NA; D gene: TRBD1; V gene: TRBV5-4; CDR3 protein: CASSLTGVSYEQYF; CDR3 DNA: TGTGCCAGCAGCCTTACAGGGGTCTCCTACGAGCAGTACTTC
J gene: TRBJ1-5; clone size: once; D gene: NA; V gene: TRBV2; CDR3 protein: CASRLGAVGQPQHF; CDR3 DNA: TGTGCCAGCAGGCTGGGGGCCGTTGGGCAGCCCCAGCATTTT
J gene: TRBJ1-5; clone size: NA; D gene: NA; V gene: TRBV6-5; CDR3 protein: CASSYSLVEPQHF; CDR3 DNA: TGTGCCAGCAGTTACTCGTTAGTTGAGCCCCAGCATTTT
J gene: TRBJ2-5; clone size: NA; D gene: NA; V gene: TRBV5-1; CDR3 protein: CASSFPAGYQETQYF; CDR3 DNA: TGCGCCAGCAGCTTCCCAGCCGGATACCAAGAGACCCAGTACTTC
J gene: TRBJ2-5; clone size: NA; D gene: NA; V gene: TRBV5-5; CDR3 protein: CASSFIGPSLQETQYF; CDR3 DNA: TGTGCCAGCAGCTTTATCGGCCCTTCCCTTCAAGAGACCCAGTACTTC
J gene: TRBJ1-3; clone size: once; D gene: NA; V gene: TRBV6-5; CDR3 protein: CASSLTDTSGNTIYF; CDR3 DNA: TGTGCCAGCAGTTTAACCGACACCTCTGGAAACACCATATATTTT
J gene: TRBJ2-1; clone size: NA; D gene: NA; V gene: TRBV5-1; CDR3 protein: CASSLGGNEQFF; CDR3 DNA: TGCGCCAGCAGCTTGGGGGGCAATGAGCAGTTCTTC
J gene: TRBJ1-1; clone size: NA; D gene: NA; V gene: TRBV9; CDR3 protein: CASSGLGQSEAFF; CDR3 DNA: TGTGCCAGCAGCGGACTTGGACAGTCTGAAGCTTTCTTT
J gene: TRBJ1-5; clone size: NA; D gene: NA; V gene: TRBV6-5; CDR3 protein: CASRAGADSNQPQHF; CDR3 DNA: TGTGCCAGCAGAGCAGGGGCCGATAGCAATCAGCCCCAGCATTTT
J gene: TRBJ1-2; clone size: NA; D gene: TRBD1; V gene: TRBV19; CDR3 protein: CASSMREQGYGYTF; CDR3 DNA: TGTGCCAGTAGTATGAGAGAACAGGGGTATGGCTACACCTTC
J gene: TRBJ1-6; clone size: NA; D gene: TRBD1; V gene: TRBV3-1/TRBV3-2; CDR3 protein: CASRDRINSPLHF; CDR3 DNA: TGTGCCAGCCGGGACAGGATTAATTCACCCCTCCACTTT
J gene: TRBJ1-1; clone size: NA; D gene: TRBD1; V gene: TRBV5-1; CDR3 protein: CASSPGQGADGTEAFF; CDR3 DNA: TGCGCCAGCAGCCCCGGACAGGGAGCTGATGGCACTGAAGCTTTCTTT
J gene: TRBJ2-5; clone size: NA; D gene: NA; V gene: TRBV6-5; CDR3 protein: CASNWVQETQYF; CDR3 DNA: TGTGCCAGCAATTGGGTCCAAGAGACCCAGTACTTC
J gene: TRBJ1-6; clone size: few; D gene: NA; V gene: TRBV7-9; CDR3 protein: CASSPPGGRFLSLHF; CDR3 DNA: TGTGCCAGCAGCCCACCTGGGGGACGGTTTCTATCCCTCCACTTT
J gene: TRBJ2-2; clone size: NA; D gene: TRBD1; V gene: TRBV7-3; CDR3 protein: CASSLLAGGGGELFF; CDR3 DNA: TGTGCCAGCAGCTTATTGGCAGGGGGCGGCGGGGAGCTGTTTTTT
J gene: TRBJ2-4; clone size: NA; D gene: TRBD2; V gene: TRBV19; CDR3 protein: CASSDQAGVRNIQYF; CDR3 DNA: TGTGCCAGTAGTGACCAAGCGGGAGTACGGAACATTCAGTACTTC
J gene: TRBJ2-2; clone size: NA; D gene: TRBD1; V gene: TRBV11-3; CDR3 protein: CASSLDFGQGAYAGELFF; CDR3 DNA: TGTGCCAGCAGCTTAGACTTTGGGCAGGGGGCCTATGCCGGGGAGCTGTTTTTT
J gene: TRBJ1-2; clone size: NA; D gene: TRBD1; V gene: TRBV3-1/TRBV3-2; CDR3 protein: CASSQEVTGLRYGYTF; CDR3 DNA: TGTGCCAGCAGCCAAGAAGTGACAGGGTTACGGTATGGCTACACCTTC
J gene: TRBJ2-4; clone size: NA; D gene: TRBD1; V gene: TRBV5-1; CDR3 protein: CASSFGTGVRIQYF; CDR3 DNA: TGCGCCAGCAGCTTTGGGACAGGGGTTCGAATTCAGTACTTC
J gene: TRBJ2-5; clone size: NA; D gene: NA; V gene: TRBV4-2; CDR3 protein: CASSQDVGPQETQYF; CDR3 DNA: TGTGCCAGCAGCCAAGATGTGGGACCCCAAGAGACCCAGTACTTC
J gene: TRBJ2-4; clone size: NA; D gene: TRBD2; V gene: TRBV2; CDR3 protein: CASSEIAAGGLAKNIQYF; CDR3 DNA: TGTGCCAGCAGTGAGATTGCAGCGGGGGGTCTAGCCAAAAACATTCAGTACTTC
J gene: TRBJ2-3; clone size: once; D gene: TRBD2; V gene: TRBV4-1; CDR3 protein: CASSRGSGGARKGADTQYF; CDR3 DNA: TGCGCCAGCAGCCGGGGGAGCGGGGGGGCTCGAAAAGGGGCAGATACGCAGTATTTT
J gene: TRBJ1-2; clone size: few; D gene: TRBD1; V gene: TRBV18; CDR3 protein: CASSLVRGLDGYTF; CDR3 DNA: TGTGCCAGCTCACTCGTGAGGGGGCTCGATGGCTACACCTTC
J gene: TRBJ1-5; clone size: NA; D gene: NA; V gene: TRBV10-2; CDR3 protein: CASSEGGGNQPQHF; CDR3 DNA: TGCGCCAGCAGTGAGGGGGGAGGAAATCAGCCCCAGCATTTT
J gene: TRBJ1-4; clone size: NA; D gene: NA; V gene: TRBV18; CDR3 protein: CASSPGREKLFF; CDR3 DNA: TGTGCCAGCTCACCGGGCCGGGAAAAACTGTTTTTT
J gene: TRBJ2-2; clone size: NA; D gene: NA; V gene: TRBV15; CDR3 protein: CATSLANTGELFF; CDR3 DNA: TGTGCCACCAGCTTAGCGAACACCGGGGAGCTGTTTTTT
J gene: TRBJ2-1; clone size: NA; D gene: NA; V gene: TRBV2; CDR3 protein: CASSSRTIYHEQFF; CDR3 DNA: TGTGCCAGCAGTTCAAGGACTATTTACCATGAGCAGTTCTTC
J gene: TRBJ1-1; clone size: NA; D gene: NA; V gene: TRBV5-6; CDR3 protein: CASSLEGWTEAFF; CDR3 DNA: TGTGCCAGCAGCTTGGAGGGGTGGACGGAAGCTTTCTTT
J gene: TRBJ2-7; clone size: once; D gene: NA; V gene: TRBV11-2; CDR3 protein: CASNPDRTYEQYF; CDR3 DNA: TGTGCCAGCAACCCCGACCGCACCTACGAGCAGTACTTC
J gene: TRBJ2-7; clone size: NA; D gene: TRBD2; V gene: TRBV30; CDR3 protein: CAWSALGTRTYEQYF; CDR3 DNA: TGTGCCTGGAGTGCGCTCGGGACTAGGACCTACGAGCAGTACTTC
J gene: TRBJ2-3; clone size: NA; D gene: NA; V gene: TRBV28; CDR3 protein: CASSTMTDTQYF; CDR3 DNA: TGTGCCAGCAGTACGATGACAGATACGCAGTATTTT
J gene: TRBJ1-5; clone size: NA; D gene: NA; V gene: TRBV5-6; CDR3 protein: CASSLGQNQPQHF; CDR3 DNA: TGTGCCAGCAGTCTCGGACAGAATCAGCCCCAGCATTTT
J gene: TRBJ1-1; clone size: NA; D gene: TRBD1; V gene: TRBV6-6; CDR3 protein: CASSRDRGQAEAFF; CDR3 DNA: TGTGCCAGCAGCCGGGACAGGGGGCAGGCTGAAGCTTTCTTT
J gene: TRBJ1-2; clone size: NA; D gene: TRBD1; V gene: TRBV30; CDR3 protein: CAWSAGGGEGYTF; CDR3 DNA: TGTGCCTGGAGTGCAGGGGGCGGGGAAGGCTACACCTTC
J gene: TRBJ2-1; clone size: NA; D gene: NA; V gene: TRBV7-7; CDR3 protein: CASSLLGGRSYNEQFF; CDR3 DNA: TGTGCTAGCAGCTTACTGGGGGGCCGATCCTACAATGAGCAGTTCTTC
J gene: TRBJ2-5; clone size: NA; D gene: NA; V gene: TRBV5-1; CDR3 protein: CASSFITYQETQYF; CDR3 DNA: TGCGCCAGCAGCTTTATAACGTACCAAGAGACCCAGTACTTC
J gene: TRBJ2-7; clone size: NA; D gene: TRBD2; V gene: TRBV14; CDR3 protein: CASSPGTSGSYEQYF; CDR3 DNA: TGTGCCAGCAGCCCCGGGACTAGCGGCTCCTACGAGCAGTACTTC
J gene: TRBJ2-7; clone size: once; D gene: TRBD2; V gene: TRBV15; CDR3 protein: CATSRGLAGSYEQYF; CDR3 DNA: TGTGCCACCAGCAGAGGACTAGCAGGGTCCTACGAGCAGTACTTC
J gene: TRBJ2-1; clone size: NA; D gene: TRBD1; V gene: TRBV25-1; CDR3 protein: CASSGTRDRDDEQFF; CDR3 DNA: TGTGCCAGCAGTGGGACCCGGGACAGGGATGATGAGCAGTTCTTC
J gene: TRBJ1-4; clone size: once; D gene: NA; V gene: TRBV21-1; CDR3 protein: CASSKRGQGVLGEKLFF; CDR3 DNA: TGTGCCAGCAGCAAAAGGGGACAGGGCGTTTTAGGTGAAAAACTGTTTTTT
J gene: TRBJ1-1; clone size: NA; D gene: NA; V gene: TRBV10-1; CDR3 protein: CASREGRDDTEAFF; CDR3 DNA: TGCGCCAGCAGGGAAGGACGAGACGACACTGAAGCTTTCTTT